Shown below are 20 T cell receptor beta chains from a single sample sequenced in a study of regulatory T cells in long-lasting Graves disease. To make TCR beta libraries, researchers used iRepertoire HTBI primers and Arm-PCR of CDR3 regions. TCRdb independently ran MiXCR on the multiplex PCR reads; one entry per CDR3 protein. The sample has some 300,000 distinct CDR3 sequences; 20% to 25% are singletons. Regarding time point: persistent/refractory GD, antithyroid drugs over 5 years with positive TRAb. The authors made the TCR library using RNA they extracted from PBMCs. The sequences come from peripheral blood mononuclear cells (PBMCs), collected when the disease was refractory, from a patient treated with antithyroid drugs. These receptors were taken from a female donor with Graves disease.

This clonotype has just a few counts. The chain recombines TRBV3-1 with TRBJ2-7; D gene ambiguous. V lost 4 bases and J 0 bases, leaving 13 bases between the germline ends. The CDR3 covers 15 residues. Per the germline V gene, CDR1 is LGHDT and CDR2 is YNNKEL (reference sequence). The CDR3 region is CASSPQTGVSYEQYF. CDR3 DNA: TGTGCCAGCAGCCCTCAGACGGGCGTCTCCTACGAGCAGTACTTC.

This clonotype was seen only a few times. The chain employs TRBV28 and TRBJ2-7; 10 positions agree with TRBD1. With 1 base clipped from V and 3 bases from J, the junction kept 6 bases outside the gene matches. This CDR3 is 16 amino acids long. Germline loops: CDR1 MDHEN, CDR2 SYDVKM. The CDR3 bases are TGTGCCAGCAGTTTATTATGGACAGGGGGAAGCTACGAGCAGTACTTC. Translation: CASSLLWTGGSYEQYF.

The chain is built from TRBV6-1 and TRBJ2-3, with TRBD2 identical over 11 bases. This CDR3 is 17 amino acids long. V was clipped by 3 bases and J by 5 bases; unmatched bases: 10. Germline values: CDR1 MNHNS, CDR2 SASEGT. CDR3: CASSDSLLAGEGDTQYF. In DNA form, the CDR3 reads TGTGCCAGCAGTGATTCCTTACTAGCGGGAGAGGGAGATACGCAGTATTTT.

This clonotype was detected only once. This chain uses TRBV29-1 with TRBJ2-1, with 8 bases identical to TRBD2. CDR1 SQVTM and CDR2 ANQGSEA come from the germline V gene. The junction had 20 bases not matched to a gene; V was cut back by 6 bases and J by 13 bases. The length of the CDR3 is 15 residues. The DNA for the CDR3 is TGCAGCGTAAATCCCGGGACTAGGGGAGATACAATTCAGTTCTTC. It encodes CSVNPGTRGDTIQFF.

Note on this clonotype: It may be a read error: a sequence one base away is much more abundant. This chain uses TRBV11-2 with TRBJ2-2; no definite D call. Germline CDR1 SGHAT, CDR2 FQNNGV. The CDR3 length is 13 residues. Deletions cut 5 bases from V and 3 bases from J, with 7 bases between. DNA of the CDR3: TGTGCCAGCAGCCCCACGTACACCGGGGAGCTGTTTTTT. It codes for CASSPTYTGELFF.

This clonotype showed up just a few times. The CDR3 DNA sequence: TGTGCCAGTAGTACCCGGGACAGGGGAGGCGAGACCCAGTACTTC. Translation: CASSTRDRGGETQYF. The rearrangement uses TRBV19 and TRBJ2-5; 10 positions agree with TRBD1. The CDR3 is made up of 15 amino acids. J was trimmed by 5 bases and V by 4 bases; bases with no gene match: 7. Germline CDR1 is LNHDA and CDR2 is SQIVND (reference sequence).

This clonotype showed up just a few times. The chain carries TRBV6-2 or TRBV6-3 and TRBJ2-5; the match to TRBD1 covers 9 bases. V was pared by 10 bases and J by 7 bases, with 13 bases of the junction left unmatched. CDR1 and CDR2 (germline): MNHEY, SVGEGT. The CDR3 runs 14 residues. Here the CDR3 DNA reads TGTGCCATCTGGACAGGGGACAAGATCACGACCCAGTACTTC. Encoded protein: CAIWTGDKITTQYF.

This clonotype was seen a few times. This chain uses TRBV5-6 with TRBJ1-2, with D hard to call. The V gene's germline CDR1 is SGHDT and CDR2 YYEEEE. The CDR3 is 14 amino acids. Deletions cut 1 base from V and 5 bases from J, with 12 bases between. CDR3 protein: CASSLHRAIYGYTF. The CDR3 region has the DNA TGTGCCAGCAGCTTGCACCGAGCGATTTATGGCTACACCTTC.

This clonotype was counted ten times or more. The chain recombines TRBV11-2 with TRBJ1-1, with 7 bases that match TRBD1. CDR3 length: 15 residues. V was pared by 3 bases and J by 2 bases, with 6 bases of the junction left unmatched. Germline lookup yields CDR1 SGHAT and CDR2 FQNNGV. CDR3 coding DNA: TGTGCCAGCAGCTTTCGAGGGACAGATAACACTGAAGCTTTCTTT. Translating gives CASSFRGTDNTEAFF.

The J gene is TRBJ2-5, the V gene TRBV7-9; tentatively, D is TRBD1 or TRBD2 (5 bases each). This CDR3 contains 14 residues. Between the trimmed V and J ends, which lost 5 bases and 1 base, there was a span of 11 bases. The germline V gene has CDR1 SEHNR and CDR2 FQNEAQ (reference sequence). Here the CDR3 reads CASSAGSGQETQYF. The CDR3 DNA sequence: TGTGCCAGCAGCGCAGGGAGCGGCCAAGAGACCCAGTACTTC.

This clonotype showed up many times. The rearrangement links TRBV28 to TRBJ2-7, with D possibly being TRBD1 (6 bases). Per germline, CDR1 MDHEN and CDR2 SYDVKM. CDR3 size: 14 residues. Trimming left V 4 bases short and J 3 bases short, with 13 bases between. The CDR3: CASSYFARGYEQYF. DNA of the CDR3: TGTGCCAGCAGTTATTTTGCCAGGGGCTACGAGCAGTACTTC. Full variable domain (outside the CDR3, taken from reference TRBV28 and TRBJ2-7): DVKVTQSSRYLVKRTGEKVFLECVQDMDHENMFWYRQDPGLGLRLIYFSYDVKMKEKGDIPEGYSVSREKKERFSLILESASTNQTSMYLCASSYFARGYEQYFGPGTRLTVT.

Worth noting for this clonotype: This sequence may be a read error, since a much larger clone differs from it by one base. V gene TRBV7-2 combines with J gene TRBJ1-5; D ambiguous. Germline V CDR1 and CDR2: SGHTA, FQGNSA. The V and J ends lost 5 bases and 0 bases respectively, with 5 bases between them. The CDR3 spans 13 residues. The CDR3 coding sequence is TGTGCCAGCAGCCCAAATAGCAATCAGCCCCAGCATTTT. Amino acid sequence: CASSPNSNQPQHF.

There are many counts of this clonotype. This rearrangement joins TRBV12-3 or TRBV12-4 to TRBJ1-4; D not certain. The CDR3 totals 12 residues. V lost 5 bases and J lost 7, with 8 bases in between. In DNA form, the CDR3 reads TGTGCCAGCAGTGCCCACCTTGAAAAACTGTTTTTT. Translation: CASSAHLEKLFF.

This chain connects TRBV6-1 to TRBJ1-5; tentative D call: TRBD1 (5 bases). The germline CDR1 and CDR2 sequences are MNHNS and SASEGT. The CDR3 has 15 residues. V lost 7 bases to trimming and J lost 4 bases, with 17 bases between them. The chain's CDR3 is CASKPTTGGNQPQHF. DNA for the CDR3: TGTGCCAGCAAGCCCACGACGGGGGGGAATCAGCCCCAGCATTTT.

This clonotype was seen a few times. This sequence joins TRBV7-3 and TRBJ1-1; D might be TRBD1 (6 bases). Trimming took 3 bases from V and 4 from J, leaving 12 bases between them. Germline V gene sequence: CDR1 SGHTA, CDR2 FQGTGA. The CDR3 spans 14 residues. This CDR3 is CASSFSGDGTEAFF. CDR3 bases: TGTGCCAGCAGCTTCTCAGGGGATGGCACTGAAGCTTTCTTT.

The table lists this clonotype with a few counts. The J gene is TRBJ2-7, the V gene TRBV9; D is undetermined. Germline values: CDR1 SGDLS, CDR2 YYNGEE. This CDR3 contains 15 residues. V gave up 1 base and J gave up 2 bases, with 13 bases separating them. The CDR3, as DNA: TGTGCCAGCAGCGTATCCGCCTCCGCCGCCTACGAGCAGTACTTC. This sequence encodes CASSVSASAAYEQYF.

The chain is built from TRBV10-3 and TRBJ2-7; 11 bases agree with TRBD1. This CDR3 region has 15 residues. The V and J ends lost 5 bases and 3 bases, in that order; junction bases with no gene match: 6. Germline CDR1 and CDR2: ENHRY and SYGVKD. CDR3 residues: CAISSSDRGLYEQYF. CDR3 DNA: TGTGCCATCAGTTCTTCGGACAGGGGGCTCTACGAGCAGTACTTC.

Many counts were recorded for this clonotype. The CDR3 coding sequence is TGTGCCAGCAGTCCCTGGGCAGATGGGGGCCGGAGTTACGAGCAGTACTTC. Residues: CASSPWADGGRSYEQYF. The V call is TRBV27, the J call TRBJ2-7; tentatively, D is TRBD1 (6 bases). V was cut by 5 bases and J by 4 bases, with 24 bases left in between. CDR1 is MNHEY and CDR2 is SMNVEV in the germline V gene (reference sequence). The CDR3 totals 17 residues.

Points on this clonotype: At one end, the junction sequence differs from germline, possibly due to a read error. J is TRBJ1-4 and V is TRBV6-1, with D unclear. The CDR3 covers 11 residues. Germline CDR1 MNHNS, CDR2 SASEGT. CDR3 region: CASSNSGLQSF. In nucleotides, the CDR3 is TGTGCCAGCAGCAACTCCGGACTTCAATCTTTT.

V gene TRBV28 combines with J gene TRBJ2-7; perhaps TRBD1 as D (6 bases). Germline CDR1 is MDHEN and CDR2 is SYDVKM. The CDR3 is made up of 13 amino acids. Trimming pared 6 bases from V and 6 bases from J, leaving 15 bases between. CDR3 DNA sequence: TGTGCCAGCAGATATACAGGGATGGGCGAGCAGTACTTC. Its translation: CASRYTGMGEQYF. The full variable domain, completed using reference TRBV28 and TRBJ2-7, is DVKVTQSSRYLVKRTGEKVFLECVQDMDHENMFWYRQDPGLGLRLIYFSYDVKMKEKGDIPEGYSVSREKKERFSLILESASTNQTSMYLCASRYTGMGEQYFGPGTRLTVT.